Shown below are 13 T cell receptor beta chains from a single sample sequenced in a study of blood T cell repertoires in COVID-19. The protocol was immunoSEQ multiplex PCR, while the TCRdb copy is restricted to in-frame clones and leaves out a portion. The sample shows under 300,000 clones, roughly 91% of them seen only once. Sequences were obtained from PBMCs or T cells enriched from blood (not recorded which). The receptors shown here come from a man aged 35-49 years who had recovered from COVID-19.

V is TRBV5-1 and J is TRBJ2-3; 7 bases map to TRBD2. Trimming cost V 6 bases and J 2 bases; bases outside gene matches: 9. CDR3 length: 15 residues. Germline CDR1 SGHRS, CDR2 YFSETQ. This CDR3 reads CASKEAGRDTDTQYF. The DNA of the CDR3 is TGCGCCAGCAAAGAAGCGGGGAGAGACACAGATACGCAGTATTTT.

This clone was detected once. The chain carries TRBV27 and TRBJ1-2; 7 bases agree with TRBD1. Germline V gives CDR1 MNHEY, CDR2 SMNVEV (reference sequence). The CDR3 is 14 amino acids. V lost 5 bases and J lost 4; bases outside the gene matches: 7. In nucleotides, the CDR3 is TGTGCCAGCAGTGTCGACAGGGCCCTCTATGGCTACACCTTC. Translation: CASSVDRALYGYTF.

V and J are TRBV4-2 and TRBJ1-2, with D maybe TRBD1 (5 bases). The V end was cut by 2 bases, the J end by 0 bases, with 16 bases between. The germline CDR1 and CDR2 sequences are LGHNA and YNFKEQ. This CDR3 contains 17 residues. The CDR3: CASSQNIGGVANYGYTF. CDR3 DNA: TGTGCCAGCAGCCAAAACATCGGGGGGGTAGCTAACTATGGCTACACCTTC.

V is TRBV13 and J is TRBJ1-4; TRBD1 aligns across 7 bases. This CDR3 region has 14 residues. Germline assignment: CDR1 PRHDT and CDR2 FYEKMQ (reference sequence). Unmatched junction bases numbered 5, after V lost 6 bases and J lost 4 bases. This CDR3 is CASSLDRYNEKLFF. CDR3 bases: TGTGCCAGCAGTCTGGACAGGTATAATGAAAAACTGTTTTTT.

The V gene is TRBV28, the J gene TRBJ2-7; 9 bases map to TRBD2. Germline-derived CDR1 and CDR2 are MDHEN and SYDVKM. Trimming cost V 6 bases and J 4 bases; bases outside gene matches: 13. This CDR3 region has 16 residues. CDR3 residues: CASRSSGILGRYEQYF. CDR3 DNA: TGTGCCAGCAGATCTAGCGGGATCTTAGGGAGATACGAGCAGTACTTC. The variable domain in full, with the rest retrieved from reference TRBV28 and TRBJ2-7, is DVKVTQSSRYLVKRTGEKVFLECVQDMDHENMFWYRQDPGLGLRLIYFSYDVKMKEKGDIPEGYSVSREKKERFSLILESASTNQTSMYLCASRSSGILGRYEQYFGPGTRLTVT.

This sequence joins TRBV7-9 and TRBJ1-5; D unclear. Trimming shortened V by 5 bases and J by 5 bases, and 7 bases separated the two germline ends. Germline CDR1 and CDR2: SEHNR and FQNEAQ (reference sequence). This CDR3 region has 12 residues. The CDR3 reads CASSGMDQPQHF. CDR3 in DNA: TGTGCCAGCAGCGGCATGGATCAGCCCCAGCATTTT. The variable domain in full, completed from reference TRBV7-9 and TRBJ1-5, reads DTGVSQNPRHKITKRGQNVTFRCDPISEHNRLYWYRQTLGQGPEFLTYFQNEAQLEKSRLLSDRFSAERPKGSFSTLEIQRTEQGDSAMYLCASSGMDQPQHFGDGTRLSIL.

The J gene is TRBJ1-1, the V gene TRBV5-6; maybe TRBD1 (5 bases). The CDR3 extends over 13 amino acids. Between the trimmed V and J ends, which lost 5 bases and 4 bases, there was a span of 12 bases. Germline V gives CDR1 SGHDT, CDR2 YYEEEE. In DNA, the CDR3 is TGTGCCAGCAGTGAAGTCGGGGGCACTGAAGCTTTCTTT. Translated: CASSEVGGTEAFF.

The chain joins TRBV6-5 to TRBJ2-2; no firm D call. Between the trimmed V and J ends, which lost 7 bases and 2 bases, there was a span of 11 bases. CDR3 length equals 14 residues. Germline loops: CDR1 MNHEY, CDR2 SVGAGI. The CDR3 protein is CASKRHSNTGELFF. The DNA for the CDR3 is TGTGCCAGCAAACGACACTCTAACACCGGGGAGCTGTTTTTT.

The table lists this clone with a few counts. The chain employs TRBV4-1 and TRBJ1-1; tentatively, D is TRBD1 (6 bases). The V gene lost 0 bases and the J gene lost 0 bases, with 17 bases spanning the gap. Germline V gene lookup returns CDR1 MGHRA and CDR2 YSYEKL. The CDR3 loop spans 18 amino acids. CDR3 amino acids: CASSQDTRQGFLNTEAFF. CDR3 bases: TGCGCCAGCAGCCAAGATACCCGGCAGGGGTTTCTGAACACTGAAGCTTTCTTT.

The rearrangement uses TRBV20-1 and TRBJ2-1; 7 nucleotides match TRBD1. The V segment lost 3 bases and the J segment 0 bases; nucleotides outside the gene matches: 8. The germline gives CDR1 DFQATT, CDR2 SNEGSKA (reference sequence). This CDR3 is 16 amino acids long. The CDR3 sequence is CSASISTGDSYNEQFF. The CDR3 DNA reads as TGCAGTGCTAGTATATCCACAGGGGACTCCTACAATGAGCAGTTCTTC.

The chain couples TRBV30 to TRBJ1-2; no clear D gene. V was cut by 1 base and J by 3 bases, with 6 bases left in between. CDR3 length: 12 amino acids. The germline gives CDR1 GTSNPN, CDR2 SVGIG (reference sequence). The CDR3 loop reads CAWSDIDYGYTF. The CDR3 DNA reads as TGTGCCTGGAGTGACATCGACTATGGCTACACCTTC.

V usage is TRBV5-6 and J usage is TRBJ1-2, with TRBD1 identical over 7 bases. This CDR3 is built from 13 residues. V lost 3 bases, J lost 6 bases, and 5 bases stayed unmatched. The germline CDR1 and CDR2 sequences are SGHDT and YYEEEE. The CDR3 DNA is TGTGCCAGCAGCTGGAGGGGGCTTGATGGCTACACCTTC. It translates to CASSWRGLDGYTF.

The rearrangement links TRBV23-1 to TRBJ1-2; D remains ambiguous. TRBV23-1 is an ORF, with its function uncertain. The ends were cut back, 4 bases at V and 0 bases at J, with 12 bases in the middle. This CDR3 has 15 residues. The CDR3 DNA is TGCGCCAGCAGTCGAGACATCATCGCTAACTATGGCTACACCTTC. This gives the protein CASSRDIIANYGYTF.